This T cell receptor beta chain is drawn from a study of T-cell reconstitution after alpha-beta-depleted transplantation in children. Study-level results: Diversity of TCRbeta at day 60 was high in some patients, arising from surviving recipient T cells and thymic progenitors. It was reported that alpha-beta T cells came from several hundred expanded graft clones (about two months after transplant). T-cell counts and diversity were attributed mostly to newly produced T cells one year after transplant.

TCRbeta library construction was performed incorporating unique molecular identifiers. MiXCR was run by TCRdb on the PCR reads, yielding one entry per CDR3 protein. Of about 500,000 distinct CDR3 sequences listed, roughly an eighth are singletons. This clonotype was observed a handful of times. No antigen is known for it. Here the sequenced sample was PBMCs, mostly from graft donor cells, taken 180 days after TCRalphabeta/CD19-depleted stem cell transplant. The receptor was derived from a female patient aged 2 to 10 who had a stem cell transplant for aplastic anemia, so the T cells may come from the graft donor.

The CDR3 reads CASSSPWLGTDTQYF. The CDR3 region has the DNA TGTGCCAGCAGTTCCCCGTGGTTGGGCACAGATACGCAGTATTTT. The gene calls are TRBV27 and TRBJ2-3, with D unresolved. V lost 4 bases and J lost 1, with 12 bases in between. The CDR3 totals 15 residues. Per germline, CDR1 MNHEY and CDR2 SMNVEV (reference sequence).